This T cell receptor beta chain was obtained from a study of T-cell reconstitution after alpha-beta-depleted transplantation in children. Study-wide findings and caveats: When one year had passed after transplant, most T-cell counts and diversity came from newly produced T cells. Some patients showed high day-60 TCRbeta diversity, which derived from surviving recipient T cells and thymic progenitors. By about two months after transplant, alpha-beta T cells reportedly arose from several hundred graft clones that had expanded.

The CDR3 totals 15 residues. Per the germline V gene, CDR1 is SNHLY and CDR2 is FYNNEI. The ends lost 3 bases at V and 8 bases at J; junction bases unmatched: 9. On this clonotype: The antigen remains unidentified.

Unique molecular identifiers were incorporated during preparation of the TCRbeta library. TCRdb ran MiXCR on the PCR reads and lists one entry per CDR3 protein. The table has 100,000 to 120,000 distinct CDR3 sequences, about 6% seen once; the top ten hold more than 20%. The sequences come from PBMCs, mostly from graft donor cells, collected 360 days after TCRalphabeta/CD19-depleted stem cell transplant. The source of this sequence is a male patient under 10 years old who had a stem cell transplant for acute lymphoblastic leukemia, so the T cells may come from the graft donor. This chain connects TRBV2 to TRBJ1-2; TRBD1 aligns across 10 bases. The CDR3 here is CASSEPPWTGGGYTF. In DNA, the CDR3 is TGTGCCAGCAGTGAGCCTCCGTGGACAGGGGGAGGCTACACCTTC.